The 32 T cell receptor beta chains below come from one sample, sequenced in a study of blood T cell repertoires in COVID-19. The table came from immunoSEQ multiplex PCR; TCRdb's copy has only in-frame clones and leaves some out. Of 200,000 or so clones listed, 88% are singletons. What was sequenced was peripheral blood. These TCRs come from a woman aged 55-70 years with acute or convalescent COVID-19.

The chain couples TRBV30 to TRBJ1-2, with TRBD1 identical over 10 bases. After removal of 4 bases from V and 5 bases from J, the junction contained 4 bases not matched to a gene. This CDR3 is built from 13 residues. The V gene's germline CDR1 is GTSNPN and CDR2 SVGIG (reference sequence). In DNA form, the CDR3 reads TGTGCCTGGACCTGGGGACAGGGGTATGGCTACACCTTC. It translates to CAWTWGQGYGYTF.

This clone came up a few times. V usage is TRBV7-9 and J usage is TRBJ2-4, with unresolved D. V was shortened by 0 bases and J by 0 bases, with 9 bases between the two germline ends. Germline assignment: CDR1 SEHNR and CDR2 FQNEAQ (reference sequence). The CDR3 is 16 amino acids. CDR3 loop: CASSLAWAAAKNIQYF. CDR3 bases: TGTGCCAGCAGCTTAGCATGGGCAGCAGCCAAAAACATTCAGTACTTC.

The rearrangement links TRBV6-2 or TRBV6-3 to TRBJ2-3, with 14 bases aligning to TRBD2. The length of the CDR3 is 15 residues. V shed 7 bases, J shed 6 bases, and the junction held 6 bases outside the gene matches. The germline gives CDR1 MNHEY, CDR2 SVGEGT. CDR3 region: CASTPGLAGADTQYF. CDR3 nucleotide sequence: TGTGCCAGCACCCCGGGACTAGCGGGAGCCGATACGCAGTATTTT.

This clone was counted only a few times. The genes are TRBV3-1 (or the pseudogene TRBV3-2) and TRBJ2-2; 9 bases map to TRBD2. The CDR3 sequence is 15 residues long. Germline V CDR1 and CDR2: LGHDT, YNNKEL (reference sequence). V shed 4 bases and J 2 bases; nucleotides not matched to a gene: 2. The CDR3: CASSRLAANTGELFF. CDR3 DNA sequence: TGTGCCAGCAGCCGACTAGCGGCTAACACCGGGGAGCTGTTTTTT.

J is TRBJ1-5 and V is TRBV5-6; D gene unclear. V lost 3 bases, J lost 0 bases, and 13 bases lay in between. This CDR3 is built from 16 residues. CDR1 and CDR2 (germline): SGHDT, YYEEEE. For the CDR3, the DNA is TGTGCCAGCAGCTCACGACAAACCTATAGCAATCAGCCCCAGCATTTT. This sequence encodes CASSSRQTYSNQPQHF. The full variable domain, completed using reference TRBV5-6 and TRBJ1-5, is DAGVTQSPTHLIKTRGQQVTLRCSPKSGHDTVSWYQQALGQGPQFIFQYYEEEERQRGNFPDRFSGHQFPNYSSELNVNALLLGDSALYLCASSSRQTYSNQPQHFGDGTRLSIL.

CDR3 nucleotide sequence: TGTGCCAGTACTAAACAGGGTGGTAGCAATCAGCCCCAGCATTTT. As protein: CASTKQGGSNQPQHF. This rearrangement joins TRBV19 to TRBJ1-5; TRBD1 might be the D (6 bases). The CDR3 runs 15 residues. The germline V and J ends were trimmed by 7 bases and 0 bases, with 13 bases remaining between them. Germline values: CDR1 LNHDA, CDR2 SQIVND (reference sequence).

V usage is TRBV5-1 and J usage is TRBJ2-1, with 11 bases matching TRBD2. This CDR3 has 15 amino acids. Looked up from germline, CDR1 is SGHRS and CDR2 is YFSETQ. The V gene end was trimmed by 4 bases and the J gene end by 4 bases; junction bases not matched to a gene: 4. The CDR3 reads CASSQGTSGYNEQFF. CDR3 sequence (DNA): TGCGCCAGCAGCCAAGGGACTAGCGGATACAATGAGCAGTTCTTC.

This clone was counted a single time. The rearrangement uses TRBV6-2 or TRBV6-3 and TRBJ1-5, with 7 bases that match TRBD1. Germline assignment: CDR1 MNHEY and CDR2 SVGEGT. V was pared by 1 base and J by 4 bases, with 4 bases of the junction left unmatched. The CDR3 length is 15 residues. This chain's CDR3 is CASSYWGTENQPQHF. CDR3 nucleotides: TGTGCCAGCAGTTACTGGGGGACAGAGAATCAGCCCCAGCATTTT.

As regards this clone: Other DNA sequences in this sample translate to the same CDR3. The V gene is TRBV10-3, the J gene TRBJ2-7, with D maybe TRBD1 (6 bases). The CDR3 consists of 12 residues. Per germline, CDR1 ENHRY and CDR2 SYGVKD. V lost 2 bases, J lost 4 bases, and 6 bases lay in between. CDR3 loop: CAISETGYEQYF. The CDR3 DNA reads TGTGCCATCAGTGAGACAGGGTACGAGCAGTACTTC.

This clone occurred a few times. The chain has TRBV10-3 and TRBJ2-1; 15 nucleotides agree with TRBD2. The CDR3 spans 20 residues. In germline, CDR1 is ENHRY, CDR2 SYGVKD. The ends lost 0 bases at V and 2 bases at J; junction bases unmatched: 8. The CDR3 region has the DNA TGTGCCATCAGTGAGTCGATGGGACTAGCGGGAGGTCCAGCCTACAATGAGCAGTTCTTC. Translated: CAISESMGLAGGPAYNEQFF.

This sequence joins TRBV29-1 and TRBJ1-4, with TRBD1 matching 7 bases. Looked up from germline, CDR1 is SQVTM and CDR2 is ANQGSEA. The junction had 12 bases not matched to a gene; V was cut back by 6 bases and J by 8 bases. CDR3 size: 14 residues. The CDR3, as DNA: TGCAGCGTGGCACAGGGGTTCGCGGGGGAAAAACTGTTTTTT. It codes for CSVAQGFAGEKLFF.

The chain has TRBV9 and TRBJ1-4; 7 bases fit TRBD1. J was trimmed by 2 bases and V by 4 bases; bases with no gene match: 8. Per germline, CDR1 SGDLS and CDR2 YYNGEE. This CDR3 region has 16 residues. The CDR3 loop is CASSPGDSPTNEKLFF. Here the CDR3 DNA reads TGTGCCAGCAGCCCCGGGGACAGCCCGACTAATGAAAAACTGTTTTTT. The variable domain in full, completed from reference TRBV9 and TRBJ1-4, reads DSGVTQTPKHLITATGQRVTLRCSPRSGDLSVYWYQQSLDQGLQFLIQYYNGEERAKGNILERFSAQQFPDLHSELNLSSLELGDSALYFCASSPGDSPTNEKLFFGSGTQLSVL.

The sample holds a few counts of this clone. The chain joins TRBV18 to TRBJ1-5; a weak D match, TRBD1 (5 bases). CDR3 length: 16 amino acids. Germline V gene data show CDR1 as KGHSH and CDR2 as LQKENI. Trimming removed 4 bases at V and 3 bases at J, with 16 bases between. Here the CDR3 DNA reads TGTGCCAGCTCACTAGCAGGAGGGGCCAACAATCAGCCCCAGCATTTT. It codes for CASSLAGGANNQPQHF.

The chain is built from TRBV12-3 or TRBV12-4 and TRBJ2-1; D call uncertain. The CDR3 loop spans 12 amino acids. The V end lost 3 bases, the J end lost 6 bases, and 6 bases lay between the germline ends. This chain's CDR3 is CASSFVLNEQFF. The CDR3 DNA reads TGTGCCAGCAGTTTCGTACTCAATGAGCAGTTCTTC.

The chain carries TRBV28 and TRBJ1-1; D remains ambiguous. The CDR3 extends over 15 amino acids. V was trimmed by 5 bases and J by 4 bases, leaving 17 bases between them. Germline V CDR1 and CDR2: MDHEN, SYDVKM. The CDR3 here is CASSPRRVSGTEAFF. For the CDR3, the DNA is TGTGCCAGCAGTCCGAGGAGAGTATCTGGCACTGAAGCTTTCTTT.

CDR3 region: CASSDPGGSYEQYF. In nucleotides, the CDR3 is TGTGCCAGCAGTGACCCGGGGGGCTCCTACGAGCAGTACTTC. The rearrangement links TRBV2 to TRBJ2-7; 7 positions match TRBD2. J was trimmed by 0 bases and V by 3 bases; bases with no gene match: 2. This CDR3 spans 14 amino acids. Germline V gene data show CDR1 as SNHLY and CDR2 as FYNNEI.

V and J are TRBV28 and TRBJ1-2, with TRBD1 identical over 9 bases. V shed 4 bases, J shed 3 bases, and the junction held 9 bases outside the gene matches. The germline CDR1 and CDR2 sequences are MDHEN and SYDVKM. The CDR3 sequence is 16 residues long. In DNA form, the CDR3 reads TGTGCCAGCAGTTCGCCCCCGGGACAGGGCCACTATGGCTACACCTTC. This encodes CASSSPPGQGHYGYTF.

The chain's CDR3 is CASRKHSGGNYEQFF. DNA of the CDR3: TGTGCCAGTAGGAAGCATAGCGGGGGCAACTATGAGCAGTTCTTC. The V and J genes are TRBV19 and TRBJ2-1, with TRBD2 identical over 9 bases. V was pared by 6 bases and J by 8 bases, with 11 bases of the junction left unmatched. The CDR3 consists of 15 residues. Germline V gene data show CDR1 as LNHDA and CDR2 as SQIVND (reference sequence).

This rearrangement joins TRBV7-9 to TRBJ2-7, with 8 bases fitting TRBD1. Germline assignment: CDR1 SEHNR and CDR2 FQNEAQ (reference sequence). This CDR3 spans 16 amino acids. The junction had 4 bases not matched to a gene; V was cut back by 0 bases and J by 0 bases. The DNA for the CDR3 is TGTGCCAGCAGCTTAGCGTTTGGGACAGGCTCCTACGAGCAGTACTTC. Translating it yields CASSLAFGTGSYEQYF.

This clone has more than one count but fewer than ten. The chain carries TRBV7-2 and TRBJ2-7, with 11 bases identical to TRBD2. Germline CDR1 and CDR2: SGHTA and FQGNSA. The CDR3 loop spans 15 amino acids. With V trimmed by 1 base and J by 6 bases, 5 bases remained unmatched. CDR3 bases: TGTGCCAGCAGCTTAGGCTGGACTAGCGGGTCCGAGCAGTACTTC. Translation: CASSLGWTSGSEQYF.

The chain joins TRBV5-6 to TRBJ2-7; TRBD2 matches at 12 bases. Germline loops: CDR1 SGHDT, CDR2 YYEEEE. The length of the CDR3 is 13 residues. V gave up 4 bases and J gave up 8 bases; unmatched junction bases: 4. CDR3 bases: TGTGCCAGCAGCCGGACTAGCGGGACCCAGCAGTACTTC. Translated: CASSRTSGTQQYF.

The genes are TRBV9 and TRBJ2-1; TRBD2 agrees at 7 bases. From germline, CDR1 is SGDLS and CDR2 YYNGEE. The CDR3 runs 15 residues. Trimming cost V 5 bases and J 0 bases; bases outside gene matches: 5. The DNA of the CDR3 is TGTGCCAGCAGTAGGGGCGGGAGCTCCTACAATGAGCAGTTCTTC. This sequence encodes CASSRGGSSYNEQFF.

The CDR3 is CASSPLGQDYGYTF. The CDR3 coding sequence is TGCGCCAGCAGCCCCCTGGGACAGGACTATGGCTACACCTTC. This chain connects TRBV5-1 to TRBJ1-2, with TRBD1 matching 8 bases. The CDR3 totals 14 residues. CDR1 and CDR2 (germline): SGHRS, YFSETQ. Germline trimming cut 4 bases from V and 3 bases from J; bases unmatched to any gene: 5. Drawing the rest from reference TRBV5-1 and TRBJ1-2, the complete variable domain is KAGVTQTPRYLIKTRGQQVTLSCSPISGHRSVSWYQQTPGQGLQFLFEYFSETQRNKGNFPGRFSGRQFSNSRSEMNVSTLELGDSALYLCASSPLGQDYGYTFGSGTRLTVV.

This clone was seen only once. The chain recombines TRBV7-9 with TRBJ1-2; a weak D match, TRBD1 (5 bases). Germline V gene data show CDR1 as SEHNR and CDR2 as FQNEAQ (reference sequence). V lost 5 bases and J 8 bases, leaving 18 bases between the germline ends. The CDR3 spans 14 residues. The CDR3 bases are TGTGCCAGCAGCGCCCAGGGATTCGCTCTCGGCTACACCTTC. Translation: CASSAQGFALGYTF.

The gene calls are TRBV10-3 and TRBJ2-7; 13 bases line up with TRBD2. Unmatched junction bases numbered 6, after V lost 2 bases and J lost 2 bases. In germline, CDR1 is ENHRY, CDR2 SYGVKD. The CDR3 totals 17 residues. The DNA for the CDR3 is TGTGCCATCAGTGAGACTAGCGGGGGGGCAGGACCCTACGAGCAGTACTTC. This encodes CAISETSGGAGPYEQYF.

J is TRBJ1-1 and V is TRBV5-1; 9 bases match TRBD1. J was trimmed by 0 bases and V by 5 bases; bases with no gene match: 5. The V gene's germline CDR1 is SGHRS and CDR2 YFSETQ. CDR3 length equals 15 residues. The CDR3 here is CASSMGQGMNTEAFF. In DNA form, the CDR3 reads TGCGCCAGCAGTATGGGACAGGGAATGAACACTGAAGCTTTCTTT.

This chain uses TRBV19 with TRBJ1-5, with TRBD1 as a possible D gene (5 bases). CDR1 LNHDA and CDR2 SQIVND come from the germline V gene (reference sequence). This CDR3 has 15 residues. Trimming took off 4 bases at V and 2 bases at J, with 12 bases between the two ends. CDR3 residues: CASSKEGIGNQPQHF. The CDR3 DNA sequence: TGTGCCAGTAGTAAGGAGGGGATTGGCAATCAGCCCCAGCATTTT.

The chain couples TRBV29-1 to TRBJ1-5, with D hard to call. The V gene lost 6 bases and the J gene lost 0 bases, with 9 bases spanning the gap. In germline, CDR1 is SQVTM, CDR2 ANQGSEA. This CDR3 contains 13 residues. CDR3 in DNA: TGCAGCGTCCAACTTCATAGCAATCAGCCCCAGCATTTT. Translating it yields CSVQLHSNQPQHF.

The CDR3 bases are TGTGCCAGCAGTACCCGAGGTAGCGGGATGGAGTTCTTC. Translating gives CASSTRGSGMEFF. The chain uses TRBV12-3 or TRBV12-4 and TRBJ2-1; 8 bases fit TRBD2. J gave up 14 bases and V 5 bases, and 11 bases lay outside the gene matches. This CDR3 has 13 residues.

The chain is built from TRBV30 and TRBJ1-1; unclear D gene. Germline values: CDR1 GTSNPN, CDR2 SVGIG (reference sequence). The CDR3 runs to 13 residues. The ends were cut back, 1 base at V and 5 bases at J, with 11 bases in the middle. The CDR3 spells CAWSAGWRTEAFF. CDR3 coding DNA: TGTGCCTGGAGTGCGGGGTGGAGGACTGAAGCTTTCTTT.

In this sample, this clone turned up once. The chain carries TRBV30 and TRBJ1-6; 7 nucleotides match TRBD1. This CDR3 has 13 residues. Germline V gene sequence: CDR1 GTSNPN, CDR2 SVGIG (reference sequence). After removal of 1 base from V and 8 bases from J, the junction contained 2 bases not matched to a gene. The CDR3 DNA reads TGTGCCTGGAGTGGGCAGGGGGATTCACCCCTCCACTTT. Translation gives CAWSGQGDSPLHF.

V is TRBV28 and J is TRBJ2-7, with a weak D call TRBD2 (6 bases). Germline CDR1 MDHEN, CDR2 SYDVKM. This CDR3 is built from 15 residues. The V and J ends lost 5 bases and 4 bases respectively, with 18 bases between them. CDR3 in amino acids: CASSPIGTSIYEQYF. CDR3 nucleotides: TGTGCCAGCAGTCCGATCGGGACTTCCATTTACGAGCAGTACTTC. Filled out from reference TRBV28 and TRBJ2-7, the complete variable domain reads DVKVTQSSRYLVKRTGEKVFLECVQDMDHENMFWYRQDPGLGLRLIYFSYDVKMKEKGDIPEGYSVSREKKERFSLILESASTNQTSMYLCASSPIGTSIYEQYFGPGTRLTVT.